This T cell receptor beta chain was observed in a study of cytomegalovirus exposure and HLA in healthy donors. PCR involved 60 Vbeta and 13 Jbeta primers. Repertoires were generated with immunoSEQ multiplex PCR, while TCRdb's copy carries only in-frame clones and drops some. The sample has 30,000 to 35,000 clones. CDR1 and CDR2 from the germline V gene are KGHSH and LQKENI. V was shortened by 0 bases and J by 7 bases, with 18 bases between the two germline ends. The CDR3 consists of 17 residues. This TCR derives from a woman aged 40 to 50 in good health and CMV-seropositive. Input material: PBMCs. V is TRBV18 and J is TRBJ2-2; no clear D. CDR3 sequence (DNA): TGTGCCAGCTCACCACCCCGTGGCCGATCCTCCGACGGGGAGCTGTTTTTT. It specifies CASSPPRGRSSDGELFF.